This entry lists 14 T cell receptor beta chains sequenced from one sample in a study of regulatory T cells in long-lasting Graves disease. The sample's time point: newly diagnosed GD, antithyroid drugs for less than 3 months. Isolated PBMC RNA provided the starting material for the TCR library. Assembly of TCR beta libraries relied on iRepertoire HTBI primers together with Arm-PCR of CDR3 regions. Using its own MiXCR run on the multiplex PCR reads, TCRdb lists one record per CDR3 protein. The repertoire holds 400,000 to 500,000 distinct CDR3 sequences, with around 17% as singletons. These data were also filed under a second study, of T cells in Graves' hyperthyroidism and ophthalmopathy.

The sample here was peripheral blood mononuclear cells (PBMCs), taken at new diagnosis, from a patient treated with antithyroid drugs. The source of these receptors is a woman younger than 35 with Graves disease.

This clonotype has ten or more counts. This sequence joins TRBV5-6 and TRBJ2-7; TRBD1 agrees at 12 bases. In germline, CDR1 is SGHDT, CDR2 YYEEEE. Trimming took 6 bases from V and 4 from J; bases not matched to a gene: 5. The CDR3 is 14 residues long. Written as DNA, the CDR3 is TGTGCCAGCACCGGGACAGGGGGCGAGTACGAGCAGTACTTC. As protein: CASTGTGGEYEQYF.

This clonotype was found many times. This sequence joins TRBV13 and TRBJ2-1; D possibly corresponds to TRBD1 (6 bases). The V gene's germline CDR1 is PRHDT and CDR2 FYEKMQ (reference sequence). Trimming pared 5 bases from V and 0 bases from J, leaving 17 bases between. This CDR3 region has 17 residues. CDR3 in DNA: TGTGCCAGCAGCGGCTACAGGGACATGAGCTCCTACAATGAGCAGTTCTTC. As protein: CASSGYRDMSSYNEQFF.

The gene calls are TRBV13 and TRBJ2-7, with D hard to call. With 3 bases removed from V and 9 bases from J, the gap between germline ends came to 12 bases. CDR1 and CDR2 from the germline V gene are PRHDT and FYEKMQ (reference sequence). This CDR3 comprises 12 residues. The CDR3 nucleotides are TGTGCCAGCAGCTTCATCCCGGAAACGCAGTACTTC. Translating it yields CASSFIPETQYF.

In its sample, this clonotype was seen a few times. V is TRBV5-1 and J is TRBJ2-1; 8 bases agree with TRBD2. The trim removed 4 bases at V and 4 bases at J, leaving 10 bases unmatched. CDR1 SGHRS and CDR2 YFSETQ come from the germline V gene. The CDR3 contains 16 residues. Here the CDR3 DNA reads TGCGCCAGCAGCACCTCAGGGGAGCGGGGGTACAATGAGCAGTTCTTC. Translating gives CASSTSGERGYNEQFF.

The chain recombines TRBV4-1 with TRBJ2-5; D perhaps matches TRBD2 (6 bases). Trimming stripped 1 base from V and 0 bases from J, with 15 bases between. Germline V CDR1 and CDR2: MGHRA, YSYEKL. The length of the CDR3 is 17 residues. The CDR3 loop reads CASSQVSSGGYQETQYF. The CDR3 nucleotides are TGCGCCAGCAGCCAAGTTTCCTCCGGGGGTTACCAAGAGACCCAGTACTTC.

As concerns this clonotype: Since a much larger clone is just one base distant, this may be a read error. This chain's CDR3 is CASTPGTSGSWADTQYF. The DNA for the CDR3 is TGTGCCAGCACCCCGGGGACTAGCGGGAGTTGGGCAGATACGCAGTATTTT. The rearrangement links TRBV6-2 or TRBV6-3 to TRBJ2-3; 14 bases fit TRBD2. The V and J ends lost 7 bases and 4 bases, in that order; junction bases with no gene match: 10. Germline V gene sequence: CDR1 MNHEY, CDR2 SVGEGT. The CDR3 totals 17 residues.

This chain joins TRBV6-2 or TRBV6-3 and TRBJ2-3; possibly TRBD1 for D (6 bases). The CDR3 has 16 amino acids. The V end was cut by 6 bases, the J end by 2 bases, with 18 bases between. Germline V gene sequence: CDR1 MNHEY, CDR2 SVGEGT. The CDR3 DNA is TGTGCCAGCAGCCAAGGAACAGGGATTTCCACAGATACGCAGTATTTT. This gives the protein CASSQGTGISTDTQYF.

The chain joins TRBV4-3 to TRBJ1-6; D ambiguous. Germline V gives CDR1 LGHNA, CDR2 YSLEER. V shed 3 bases and J shed 0 bases, with 12 bases lying between them. This CDR3 has 17 residues. CDR3 residues: CASSQDPGSSYNSPLHF. DNA for the CDR3: TGCGCCAGCAGCCAGGATCCCGGGAGCTCCTATAATTCACCCCTCCACTTT.

This clonotype was seen repeatedly, ten times or more. The V gene is TRBV28, the J gene TRBJ2-7; unclear D gene. Trimming left V 5 bases short and J 3 bases short, with 2 bases between. The CDR3 extends over 10 amino acids. Germline CDR1 MDHEN, CDR2 SYDVKM. The DNA for the CDR3 is TGTGCCAGCAGTGGCTACGAGCAGTACTTC. This encodes CASSGYEQYF.

This clonotype was seen at least ten times. The V call is TRBV3-1, the J call TRBJ1-2; D is unclear. Trimming removed 1 base at V and 5 bases at J, with 14 bases between. The CDR3 has 15 residues. The germline gives CDR1 LGHDT, CDR2 YNNKEL (reference sequence). CDR3 sequence: CASSQVHRENYGYTF. The CDR3 coding sequence is TGTGCCAGCAGCCAAGTACACCGGGAAAATTATGGCTACACCTTC.

This clonotype was observed many times. The rearrangement joins TRBV28 to TRBJ2-4; perhaps TRBD1 as D (5 bases). The CDR3 spans 14 residues. CDR1 and CDR2 from the germline V gene are MDHEN and SYDVKM. Trimming took 7 bases from V and 5 from J, leaving 15 bases between them. CDR3 coding DNA: TGTGCCAGCACCTACCGACAGAAAGAAAACATTCAGTACTTC. Translated, it gives CASTYRQKENIQYF.

This clonotype occurred a few times. V gene TRBV12-3 or TRBV12-4 combines with J gene TRBJ2-7, with 7 bases identical to TRBD1. CDR3 size: 15 residues. V trimming: 3 bases; J trimming: 2 bases; junction bases outside the gene matches: 7. CDR3 loop: CASSLGQNSPYEQYF. In DNA, the CDR3 is TGTGCCAGCAGTTTGGGACAGAACTCTCCCTACGAGCAGTACTTC.

This clonotype occurred many times. The rearrangement links TRBV28 to TRBJ1-6, with no clear D. Germline loops: CDR1 MDHEN, CDR2 SYDVKM. Trimming stripped 7 bases from V and 5 bases from J, with 12 bases between. The CDR3 has 14 residues. In DNA, the CDR3 is TGTGCCAGCATTATGGGATATCATAATTCACCCCTCCACTTT. Protein sequence: CASIMGYHNSPLHF.

As regards this clonotype: The CDR3 does not end in the conserved phenylalanine or tryptophan, so this is likely a read error. Because the CDR3's place on the DNA is in doubt, the DNA is left out and the CDR3 is given as listed by TCRdb. This CDR3 reads CSARRWDSAQETEYL. V usage is TRBV20-1 and J usage is TRBJ2-5; the table's D call TRBD1 went unverified against the DNA. Germline-derived CDR1 and CDR2 are DFQATT and SNEGSKA (reference sequence). Including both end residues, the CDR3 is 15 amino acids long.